This TCR beta chain stems from a study of cytomegalovirus exposure and HLA in healthy donors. The study's findings and limits: The later analysis indicated that the majority of CMV-associated TCR beta chains appeared HLA-restricted. Using a false discovery rate of 0.05, a later analysis showed that about 16,000 TCR beta sequences were associated with HLA alleles.

60 Vbeta and 13 Jbeta primers were used in PCR. Repertoires were generated with immunoSEQ multiplex PCR, while TCRdb's copy carries only in-frame clones and drops some. With more than 45,000 clones in the sample, the ten largest clones hold 2.1%. Remarks on this clone: Its target is unknown.

The germline gives CDR1 SGHRS, CDR2 YFSETQ. CDR3 length equals 14 residues. V gave up 0 bases and J gave up 2 bases, with 9 bases separating them. This sequence originates from a woman between 40 and 50 years old in good health and CMV-seronegative. V usage is TRBV5-1 and J usage is TRBJ2-7, with a weak D call TRBD2 (5 bases). Sequencing was carried out using PBMCs. The CDR3 is CASSLGQEAYEQYF. CDR3 coding DNA: TGCGCCAGCAGCTTGGGTCAGGAGGCCTACGAGCAGTACTTC.